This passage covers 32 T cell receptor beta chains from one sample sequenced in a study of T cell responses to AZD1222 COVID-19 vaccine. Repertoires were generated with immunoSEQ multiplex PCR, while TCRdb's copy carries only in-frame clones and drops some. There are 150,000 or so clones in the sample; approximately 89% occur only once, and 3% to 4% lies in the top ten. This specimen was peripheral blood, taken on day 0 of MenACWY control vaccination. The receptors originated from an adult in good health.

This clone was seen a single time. The CDR3 DNA sequence: TGCGCCAGCAGCTCGGGGGGGCTCCTCCGGCATGGCTACACCTTC. Protein: CASSSGGLLRHGYTF. This rearrangement joins TRBV5-1 to TRBJ1-2; a possible D gene is TRBD1 (6 bases). The CDR3 has 15 amino acids. Germline V gives CDR1 SGHRS, CDR2 YFSETQ. Trimming stripped 3 bases from V and 6 bases from J, with 18 bases between.

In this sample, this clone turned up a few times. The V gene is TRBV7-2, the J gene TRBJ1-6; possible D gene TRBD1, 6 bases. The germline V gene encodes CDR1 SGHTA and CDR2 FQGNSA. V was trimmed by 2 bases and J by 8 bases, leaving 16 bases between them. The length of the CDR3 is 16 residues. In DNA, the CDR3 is TGTGCCAGCAGCTTAAGTTTCTCAGGGGCTTATTCACCCCTCCACTTT. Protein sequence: CASSLSFSGAYSPLHF.

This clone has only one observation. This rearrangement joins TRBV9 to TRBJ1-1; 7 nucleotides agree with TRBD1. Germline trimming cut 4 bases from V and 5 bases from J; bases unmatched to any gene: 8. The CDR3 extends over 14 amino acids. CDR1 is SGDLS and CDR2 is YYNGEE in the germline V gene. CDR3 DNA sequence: TGTGCCAGCAGCAGCCAGACAGGGCGGACTGAAGCTTTCTTT. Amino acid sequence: CASSSQTGRTEAFF.

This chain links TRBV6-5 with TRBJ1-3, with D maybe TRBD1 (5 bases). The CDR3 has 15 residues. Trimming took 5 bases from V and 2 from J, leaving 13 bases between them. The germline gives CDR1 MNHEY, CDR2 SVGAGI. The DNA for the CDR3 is TGTGCCAGCAGTCCCTGGGGGGGAGCTGGAAACACCATATATTTT. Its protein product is CASSPWGGAGNTIYF.

The CDR3 reads CASSLVGTEAFF. The CDR3 DNA is TGTGCCAGCAGCTTGGTCGGCACTGAAGCTTTCTTT. The rearrangement links TRBV5-4 to TRBJ1-1; the D is unclear. The CDR3 consists of 12 residues. V lost 0 bases and J 4 bases, leaving 4 bases between the germline ends. Germline loops: CDR1 SGHNT, CDR2 YYREEE (reference sequence). The variable domain in full, with the rest retrieved from reference TRBV5-4 and TRBJ1-1, is ETGVTQSPTHLIKTRGQQVTLRCSSQSGHNTVSWYQQALGQGPQFIFQYYREEENGRGNFPPRFSGLQFPNYSSELNVNALELDDSALYLCASSLVGTEAFFGQGTRLTVV.

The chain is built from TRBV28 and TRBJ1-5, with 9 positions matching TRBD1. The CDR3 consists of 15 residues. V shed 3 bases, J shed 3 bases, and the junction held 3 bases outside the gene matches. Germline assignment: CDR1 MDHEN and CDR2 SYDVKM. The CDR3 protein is CASSLRTGVNQPQHF. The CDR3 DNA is TGTGCCAGCAGTTTGAGGACAGGGGTCAATCAGCCCCAGCATTTT.

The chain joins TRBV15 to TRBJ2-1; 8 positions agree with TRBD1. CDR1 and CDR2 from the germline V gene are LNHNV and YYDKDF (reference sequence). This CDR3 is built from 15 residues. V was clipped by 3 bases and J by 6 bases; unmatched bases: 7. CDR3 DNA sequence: TGTGCCACCAGCAGGCCCGGGACAGGTCGCAATGAGCAGTTCTTC. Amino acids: CATSRPGTGRNEQFF.

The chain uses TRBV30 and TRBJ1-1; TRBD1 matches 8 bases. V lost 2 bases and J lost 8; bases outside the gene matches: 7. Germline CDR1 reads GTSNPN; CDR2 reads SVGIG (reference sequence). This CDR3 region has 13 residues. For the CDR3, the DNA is TGTGCCTGGAGTTTTCGACAGGGGACGGAAGCTTTCTTT. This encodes CAWSFRQGTEAFF.

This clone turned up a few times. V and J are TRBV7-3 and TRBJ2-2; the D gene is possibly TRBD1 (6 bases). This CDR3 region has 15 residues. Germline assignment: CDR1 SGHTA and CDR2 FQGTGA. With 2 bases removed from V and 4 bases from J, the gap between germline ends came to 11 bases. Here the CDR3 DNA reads TGTGCCAGCAGCTTATTGGGCAGGGGCACCGGGGAGCTGTTTTTT. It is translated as CASSLLGRGTGELFF.

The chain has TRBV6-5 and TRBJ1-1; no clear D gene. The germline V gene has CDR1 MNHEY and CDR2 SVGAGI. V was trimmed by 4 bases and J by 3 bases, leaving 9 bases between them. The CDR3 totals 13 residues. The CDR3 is CASSWRVDTEAFF. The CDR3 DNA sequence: TGTGCCAGCAGTTGGAGGGTAGACACTGAAGCTTTCTTT.

The CDR3 DNA reads as TGTGCCAGCAGCAACTCAGCCAGGGGAGATGGCACTGAAGCTTTCTTT. Its translation: CASSNSARGDGTEAFF. J is TRBJ1-1 and V is TRBV11-3; D may be TRBD1 (6 bases). From germline, CDR1 is SGHNT and CDR2 YENEEA. CDR3 length: 16 residues. The V end was cut by 5 bases, the J end by 4 bases, with 20 bases between.

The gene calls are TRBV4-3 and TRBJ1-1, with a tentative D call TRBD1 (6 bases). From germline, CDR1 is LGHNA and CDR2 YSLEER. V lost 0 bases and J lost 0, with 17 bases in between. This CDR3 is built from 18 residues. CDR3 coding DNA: TGCGCCAGCAGCCAAGATAGATTTGACAGGTCGATGAACACTGAAGCTTTCTTT. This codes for CASSQDRFDRSMNTEAFF.

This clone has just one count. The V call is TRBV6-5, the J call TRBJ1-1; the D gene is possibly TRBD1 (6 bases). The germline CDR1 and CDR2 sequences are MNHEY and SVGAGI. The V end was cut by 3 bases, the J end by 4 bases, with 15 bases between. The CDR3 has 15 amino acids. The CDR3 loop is CASSYSGGRITEAFF. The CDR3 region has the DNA TGTGCCAGCAGTTATTCTGGGGGGCGCATCACTGAAGCTTTCTTT.

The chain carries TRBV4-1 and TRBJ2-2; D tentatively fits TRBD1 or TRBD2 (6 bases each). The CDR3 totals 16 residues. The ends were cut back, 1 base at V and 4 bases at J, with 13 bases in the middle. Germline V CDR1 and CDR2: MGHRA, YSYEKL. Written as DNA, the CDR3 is TGCGCCAGCAGCCAAGTTACCGGGGGCGGCACCGGGGAGCTGTTTTTT. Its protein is CASSQVTGGGTGELFF.

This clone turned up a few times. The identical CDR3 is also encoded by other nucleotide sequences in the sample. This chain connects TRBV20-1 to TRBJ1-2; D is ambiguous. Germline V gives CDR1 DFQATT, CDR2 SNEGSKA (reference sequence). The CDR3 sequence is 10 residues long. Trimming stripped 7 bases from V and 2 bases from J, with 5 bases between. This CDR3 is CSVPNYGYTF. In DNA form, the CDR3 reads TGCAGTGTACCGAACTATGGCTACACCTTC.

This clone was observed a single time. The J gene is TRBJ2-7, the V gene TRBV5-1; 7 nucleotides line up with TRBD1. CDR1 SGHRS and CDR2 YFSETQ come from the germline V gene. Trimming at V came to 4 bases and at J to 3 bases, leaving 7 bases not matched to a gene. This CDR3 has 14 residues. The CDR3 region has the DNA TGCGCCAGCAGCCCGGGACAGCGATACTACGAGCAGTACTTC. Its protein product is CASSPGQRYYEQYF.

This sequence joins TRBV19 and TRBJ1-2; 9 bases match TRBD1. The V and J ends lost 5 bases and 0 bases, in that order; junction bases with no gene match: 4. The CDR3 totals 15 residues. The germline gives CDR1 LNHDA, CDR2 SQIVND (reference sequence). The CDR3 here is CASSLRQGANYGYTF. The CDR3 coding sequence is TGTGCCAGTAGTCTCCGACAGGGGGCTAACTATGGCTACACCTTC.

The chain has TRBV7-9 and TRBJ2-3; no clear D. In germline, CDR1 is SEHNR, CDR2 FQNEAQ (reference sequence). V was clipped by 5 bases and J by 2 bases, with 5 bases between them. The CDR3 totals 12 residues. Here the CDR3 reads CASSPDTDTQYF. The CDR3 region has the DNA TGTGCCAGCAGCCCCGACACAGATACGCAGTATTTT.

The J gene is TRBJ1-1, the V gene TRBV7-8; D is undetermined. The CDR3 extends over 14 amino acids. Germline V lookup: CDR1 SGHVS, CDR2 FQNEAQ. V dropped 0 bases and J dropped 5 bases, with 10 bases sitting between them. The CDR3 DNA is TGTGCCAGCAGCTTAGCAGGCCAAGGGACTGAAGCTTTCTTT. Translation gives CASSLAGQGTEAFF. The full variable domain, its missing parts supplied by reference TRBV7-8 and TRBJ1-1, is GAGVSQSPRYKVAKRGQDVALRCDPISGHVSLFWYQQALGQGPEFLTYFQNEAQLDKSGLPSDRFFAERPEGSVSTLKIQRTQQEDSAVYLCASSLAGQGTEAFFGQGTRLTVV.

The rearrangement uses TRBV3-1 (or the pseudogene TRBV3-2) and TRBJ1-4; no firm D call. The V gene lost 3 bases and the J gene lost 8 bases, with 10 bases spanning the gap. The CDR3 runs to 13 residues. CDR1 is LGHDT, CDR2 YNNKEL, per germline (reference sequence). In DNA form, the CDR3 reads TGTGCCAGCAGCCAGGGCCTCGGAGAAAAACTGTTTTTT. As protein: CASSQGLGEKLFF.

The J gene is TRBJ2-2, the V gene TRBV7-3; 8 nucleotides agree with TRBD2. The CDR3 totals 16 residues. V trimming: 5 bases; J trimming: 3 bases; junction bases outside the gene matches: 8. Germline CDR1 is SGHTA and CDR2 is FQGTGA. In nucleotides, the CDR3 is TGTGCCAGCAGCGAAACGAGCGGGAGATACACCGGGGAGCTGTTTTTT. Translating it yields CASSETSGRYTGELFF.

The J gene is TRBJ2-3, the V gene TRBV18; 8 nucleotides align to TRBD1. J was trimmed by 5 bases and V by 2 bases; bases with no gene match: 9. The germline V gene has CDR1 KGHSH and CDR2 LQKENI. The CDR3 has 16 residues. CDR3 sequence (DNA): TGTGCCAGCTCACCAAGAGGACAGGGATCCAAAGATACGCAGTATTTT. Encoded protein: CASSPRGQGSKDTQYF. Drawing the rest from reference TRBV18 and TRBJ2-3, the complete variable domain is NAGVMQNPRHLVRRRGQEARLRCSPMKGHSHVYWYRQLPEEGLKFMVYLQKENIIDESGMPKERFSAEFPKEGPSILRIQQVVRGDSAAYFCASSPRGQGSKDTQYFGPGTRLTVL.

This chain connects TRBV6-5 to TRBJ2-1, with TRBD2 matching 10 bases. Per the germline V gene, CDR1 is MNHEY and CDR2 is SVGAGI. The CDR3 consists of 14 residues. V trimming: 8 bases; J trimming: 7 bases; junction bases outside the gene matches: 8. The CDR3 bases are TGTGCCAGCGCCCTAGCGGGGGATGTTAATGAGCAGTTCTTC. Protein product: CASALAGDVNEQFF.

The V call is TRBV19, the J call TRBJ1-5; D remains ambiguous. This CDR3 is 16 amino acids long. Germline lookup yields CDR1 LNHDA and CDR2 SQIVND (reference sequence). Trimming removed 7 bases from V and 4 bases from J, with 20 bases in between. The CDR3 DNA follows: TGTGCCAGTACCCCCGGCAGGAGAGGCCTAAATCAGCCCCAGCATTTT. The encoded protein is CASTPGRRGLNQPQHF.

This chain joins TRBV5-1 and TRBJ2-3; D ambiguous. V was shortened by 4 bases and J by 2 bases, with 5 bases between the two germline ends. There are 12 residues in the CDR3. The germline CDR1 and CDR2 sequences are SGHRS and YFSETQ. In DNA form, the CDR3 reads TGCGCCAGCAGCCCTCCCACAGATACGCAGTATTTT. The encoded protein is CASSPPTDTQYF.

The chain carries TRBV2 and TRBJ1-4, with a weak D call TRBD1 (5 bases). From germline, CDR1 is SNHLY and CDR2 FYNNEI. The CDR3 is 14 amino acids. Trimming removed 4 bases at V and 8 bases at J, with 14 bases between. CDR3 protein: CASSGQTRGEKLFF. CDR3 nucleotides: TGTGCCAGCAGTGGACAGACCCGAGGGGAAAAACTGTTTTTT.

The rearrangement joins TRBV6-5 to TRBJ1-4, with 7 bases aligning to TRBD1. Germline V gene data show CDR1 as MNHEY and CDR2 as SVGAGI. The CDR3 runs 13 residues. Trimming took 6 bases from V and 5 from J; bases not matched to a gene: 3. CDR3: CASRTTGNEKLFF. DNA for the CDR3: TGTGCCAGCAGGACGACAGGGAATGAAAAACTGTTTTTT.

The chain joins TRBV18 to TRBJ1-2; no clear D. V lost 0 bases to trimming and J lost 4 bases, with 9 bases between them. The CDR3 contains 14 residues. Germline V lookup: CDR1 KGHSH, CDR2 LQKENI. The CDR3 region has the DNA TGTGCCAGCTCACCACCGCAGGAGAGCTATGGCTACACCTTC. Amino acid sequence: CASSPPQESYGYTF.

The CDR3 nucleotides read TGTGCCAGCAGCCCCGGTTTGACATACGGTCGGGGCTACACCTTC. The encoded protein is CASSPGLTYGRGYTF. This chain links TRBV7-2 with TRBJ1-2, with no clear D. CDR1 is SGHTA and CDR2 is FQGNSA in the germline V gene. The length of the CDR3 is 15 residues. Trimming shortened V by 5 bases and J by 8 bases, and 21 bases separated the two germline ends.

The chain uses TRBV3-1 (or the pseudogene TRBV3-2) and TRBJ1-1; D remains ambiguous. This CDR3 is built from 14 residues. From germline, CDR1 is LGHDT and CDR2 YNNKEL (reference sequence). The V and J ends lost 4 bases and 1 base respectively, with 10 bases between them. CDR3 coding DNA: TGTGCCAGCAGCCCCAACCCAGGGAACACTGAAGCTTTCTTT. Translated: CASSPNPGNTEAFF.

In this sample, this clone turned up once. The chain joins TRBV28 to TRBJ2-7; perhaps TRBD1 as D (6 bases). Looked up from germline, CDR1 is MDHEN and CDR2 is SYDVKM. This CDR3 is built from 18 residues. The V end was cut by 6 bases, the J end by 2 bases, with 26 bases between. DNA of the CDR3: TGTGCCAGCAGAACCCTGATCGGGCAGGGGTTGGCTACCTACGAGCAGTACTTC. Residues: CASRTLIGQGLATYEQYF. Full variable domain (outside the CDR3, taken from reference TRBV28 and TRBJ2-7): DVKVTQSSRYLVKRTGEKVFLECVQDMDHENMFWYRQDPGLGLRLIYFSYDVKMKEKGDIPEGYSVSREKKERFSLILESASTNQTSMYLCASRTLIGQGLATYEQYFGPGTRLTVT.

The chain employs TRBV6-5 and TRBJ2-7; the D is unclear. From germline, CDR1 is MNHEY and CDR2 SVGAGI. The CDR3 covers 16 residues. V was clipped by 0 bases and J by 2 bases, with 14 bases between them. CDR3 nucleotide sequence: TGTGCCAGCAGTTACTCTTTCTCGTCAAGCGCCTACGAGCAGTACTTC. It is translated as CASSYSFSSSAYEQYF.